These 30 T cell receptor beta chains came from one sample sequenced in a study of blood T cell repertoires in COVID-19. Sequenced by immunoSEQ multiplex PCR; TCRdb stores in-frame clones only, minus some. This table has roughly 500,000 clones, 75% to 90% appearing once. Sequenced material: peripheral blood. These receptors were taken from a man between 18 and 29 years old with COVID-19, enrolled during active disease.

V and J are TRBV10-2 and TRBJ2-3, with TRBD1 matching over 12 bases. Germline V gene lookup returns CDR1 WSHSY and CDR2 SAAADI. The CDR3 extends over 15 amino acids. The trim removed 3 bases at V and 8 bases at J, leaving 6 bases unmatched. The CDR3 DNA is TGCGCCAGCAGTGACTGGGACAGGGGGCGAGGTACGCAGTATTTT. Amino acids: CASSDWDRGRGTQYF.

The rearrangement uses TRBV11-2 and TRBJ2-7, with D hard to call. V lost 2 bases to trimming and J lost 6 bases, with 5 bases between them. Germline-derived CDR1 and CDR2 are SGHAT and FQNNGV. The CDR3 is 11 amino acids. The CDR3 sequence is CASSLQVEQYF. CDR3 DNA sequence: TGTGCCAGCAGCTTACAGGTCGAGCAGTACTTC.

The chain uses TRBV27 and TRBJ1-2, with 10 positions matching TRBD1. Per germline, CDR1 MNHEY and CDR2 SMNVEV (reference sequence). This CDR3 is built from 17 residues. V lost 2 bases and J lost 5; bases outside the gene matches: 11. The CDR3 protein is CASSLTGDRGFLYGYTF. The CDR3 DNA is TGTGCCAGCAGTTTAACAGGGGACAGGGGTTTCCTTTATGGCTACACCTTC.

This rearrangement joins TRBV5-6 to TRBJ1-2; 7 nucleotides line up with TRBD1. The length of the CDR3 is 13 residues. The V and J ends lost 4 bases and 6 bases, in that order; junction bases with no gene match: 6. CDR1 SGHDT and CDR2 YYEEEE come from the germline V gene. CDR3 residues: CASSLQGNDGYTF. The CDR3, as DNA: TGTGCCAGCAGCCTACAGGGGAACGATGGCTACACCTTC.

The chain carries TRBV7-8 and TRBJ2-1; 10 bases fit TRBD2. The CDR3 contains 13 residues. J gave up 9 bases and V 1 base, and 0 bases lay outside the gene matches. CDR1 SGHVS and CDR2 FQNEAQ come from the germline V gene. CDR3 region: CASSLGTSGEQFF. Here the CDR3 DNA reads TGTGCCAGCAGCTTAGGGACTAGCGGTGAGCAGTTCTTC.

In the case of this clone: Other DNA sequences from this sample encode an identical CDR3 as well. This sequence joins TRBV7-9 and TRBJ2-7; TRBD1 matches 7 bases. The junction had 1 base not matched to a gene; V was cut back by 4 bases and J by 4 bases. Germline lookup yields CDR1 SEHNR and CDR2 FQNEAQ (reference sequence). The CDR3 sequence is 12 residues long. CDR3 in DNA: TGTGCCAGCAGCTCGACAGGGTACGAGCAGTACTTC. It yields the protein CASSSTGYEQYF.

This clone came up once. The chain has TRBV2 and TRBJ2-1, with D tentatively TRBD1 (6 bases). The CDR3 length is 13 residues. The germline gives CDR1 SNHLY, CDR2 FYNNEI. V gave up 5 bases and J gave up 12 bases, with 17 bases separating them. CDR3 DNA sequence: TGTGCCAGCAGTCAAGACGGGACCAGGGGGCAGTTCTTC. It translates to CASSQDGTRGQFF.

This clone appeared a few times. This chain connects TRBV5-6 to TRBJ2-7; D not resolved. The CDR3 is made up of 15 amino acids. V shed 6 bases and J shed 1 base, with 17 bases lying between them. CDR1 is SGHDT and CDR2 is YYEEEE in the germline V gene. The CDR3 DNA reads TGTGCCAGCACCCGCTGGCCGGCGGAGTCCTACGAGCAGTACTTC. Translation: CASTRWPAESYEQYF. Filled out from reference TRBV5-6 and TRBJ2-7, the complete variable domain reads DAGVTQSPTHLIKTRGQQVTLRCSPKSGHDTVSWYQQALGQGPQFIFQYYEEEERQRGNFPDRFSGHQFPNYSSELNVNALLLGDSALYLCASTRWPAESYEQYFGPGTRLTVT.

This chain joins TRBV5-1 and TRBJ1-5; 8 bases fit TRBD1. The CDR3 is 14 residues long. V gave up 3 bases and J gave up 4 bases; unmatched junction bases: 3. The germline V gene encodes CDR1 SGHRS and CDR2 YFSETQ. The CDR3 nucleotides are TGCGCCAGCAGCTCGGGGACAGGTAATCAGCCCCAGCATTTT. It translates to CASSSGTGNQPQHF.

The chain combines TRBV12-5 with TRBJ1-2, with 7 positions matching TRBD1. Germline lookup yields CDR1 LGHNT and CDR2 FRNRAP. The CDR3 sequence is 14 residues long. V shed 6 bases and J 4 bases; nucleotides not matched to a gene: 8. The CDR3 here is CASGRQGVGYGYTF. Here the CDR3 DNA reads TGTGCTAGTGGCCGACAGGGCGTTGGCTATGGCTACACCTTC.

A note on this clone: This sample also contains other DNA sequences that code for the same CDR3. V and J are TRBV6-5 and TRBJ2-7, with D tentatively TRBD2 (5 bases). Germline loops: CDR1 MNHEY, CDR2 SVGAGI. The CDR3 consists of 10 residues. The V gene lost 8 bases and the J gene lost 5 bases, with 7 bases spanning the gap. In DNA, the CDR3 is TGTGCCAGCGGGAGCGACGAGCAGTACTTC. It encodes CASGSDEQYF.

A single count supports this clone. The rearrangement uses TRBV30 and TRBJ2-1; 12 bases line up with TRBD2. V shed 1 base, J shed 8 bases, and the junction held 9 bases outside the gene matches. The CDR3 totals 16 residues. Germline V gives CDR1 GTSNPN, CDR2 SVGIG (reference sequence). DNA of the CDR3: TGTGCCTGGAGTGAGGGACTAGCGGGCGGTAGGGATGAGCAGTTCTTC. Translated, it gives CAWSEGLAGGRDEQFF.

The gene calls are TRBV6-5 and TRBJ2-7; 8 bases align to TRBD2. Germline V lookup: CDR1 MNHEY, CDR2 SVGAGI. J lost 2 bases, V lost 6 bases, and 9 bases had no gene match. The CDR3 contains 15 residues. The CDR3 here is CASRSRTSLTYEQYF. CDR3 nucleotides: TGTGCCAGCAGATCTAGGACTAGCCTTACCTACGAGCAGTACTTC.

The chain has TRBV10-2 and TRBJ2-3, with TRBD2 matching 11 bases. J lost 3 bases, V lost 8 bases, and 7 bases had no gene match. CDR1 WSHSY and CDR2 SAAADI come from the germline V gene. This CDR3 is 15 amino acids long. The CDR3 nucleotides are TGCGCCAGCGTGGTAGCGGGAGGGAGGACAGATACGCAGTATTTT. Its translation: CASVVAGGRTDTQYF.

Only a few counts were recorded for this clone. V gene TRBV5-1 combines with J gene TRBJ2-1; 8 bases line up with TRBD1. CDR3 length: 18 amino acids. The ends lost 0 bases at V and 1 base at J; junction bases unmatched: 9. CDR1 SGHRS and CDR2 YFSETQ come from the germline V gene. The CDR3 nucleotides read TGCGCCAGCAGCTTGGTTGGCAGGGGGCCCCTGTCCTACAATGAGCAGTTCTTC. Translating gives CASSLVGRGPLSYNEQFF.

The chain has TRBV11-2 and TRBJ2-5; D not certain. CDR3 length equals 12 residues. CDR1 and CDR2 (germline): SGHAT, FQNNGV. V lost 0 bases to trimming and J lost 9 bases, with 8 bases between them. The CDR3 DNA sequence: TGTGCCAGCAGCTTAGACCCGGCGGCCCAGTACTTC. Encoded protein: CASSLDPAAQYF.

The chain is built from TRBV6-1 and TRBJ2-6; 8 nucleotides line up with TRBD1. The germline V gene encodes CDR1 MNHNS and CDR2 SASEGT. With V trimmed by 3 bases and J by 4 bases, 5 bases remained unmatched. This CDR3 is built from 16 residues. CDR3 sequence reads: CASSDRGPGGANVLTF. CDR3 sequence (DNA): TGTGCCAGCAGTGACAGGGGGCCGGGAGGGGCCAACGTCCTGACTTTC.

This rearrangement joins TRBV6-2 or TRBV6-3 to TRBJ2-2; 10 bases are shared with TRBD2. Germline CDR1 and CDR2: MNHEY and SVGEGT. Trimming removed 2 bases from V and 2 bases from J; junction bases left unmatched: 8. This CDR3 has 18 amino acids. The CDR3: CASSYVRLAGVNTGELFF. The CDR3 region has the DNA TGTGCCAGCAGTTACGTTCGGCTAGCGGGAGTCAACACCGGGGAGCTGTTTTTT.

The chain carries TRBV5-1 and TRBJ1-1; D call uncertain. V lost 0 bases and J lost 2, with 17 bases in between. CDR1 SGHRS and CDR2 YFSETQ come from the germline V gene. The CDR3 contains 17 residues. CDR3 sequence reads: CASSLGRILWGNTEAFF. CDR3 bases: TGCGCCAGCAGCTTGGGGAGGATATTATGGGGAAACACTGAAGCTTTCTTT.

The rearrangement links TRBV29-1 to TRBJ1-3; perhaps TRBD1 as D (5 bases). There are 12 residues in the CDR3. V was shortened by 5 bases and J by 4 bases, with 9 bases between the two germline ends. The germline CDR1 and CDR2 sequences are SQVTM and ANQGSEA. In DNA form, the CDR3 reads TGCAGCGTTCGCAGGGTCGGAAACACCATATATTTT. Translating gives CSVRRVGNTIYF.

J is TRBJ2-7 and V is TRBV3-1 (or the pseudogene TRBV3-2), with D hard to call. V shed 0 bases and J shed 2 bases, with 5 bases lying between them. This CDR3 is built from 13 residues. Germline V gene data show CDR1 as LGHDT and CDR2 as YNNKEL (reference sequence). The CDR3 loop reads CASSQDEAYEQYF. Written as DNA, the CDR3 is TGTGCCAGCAGCCAAGATGAGGCCTACGAGCAGTACTTC.

The chain carries TRBV24-1 and TRBJ2-5; 11 bases are a match to TRBD1. J lost 4 bases, V lost 3 bases, and 6 bases had no gene match. The V gene's germline CDR1 is KGHDR and CDR2 SFDVKD. The CDR3 runs 16 residues. The CDR3: CATSDADRGLGETQYF. The DNA for the CDR3 is TGTGCCACCAGTGATGCGGACAGGGGGCTAGGAGAGACCCAGTACTTC.

Remarks on this clone: The junction differs from germline at one of its ends, possibly a read error. The chain joins TRBV19 to TRBJ1-6; 7 bases align to TRBD1. Germline V gives CDR1 LNHDA, CDR2 SQIVND (reference sequence). The CDR3 has 14 residues. Here the CDR3 reads CASSNRDSNTPLHF. In nucleotides, the CDR3 is TGTGCCAGTAGTAACCGGGACAGTAATACACCCCTCCACTTT.

This chain uses TRBV11-2 with TRBJ2-7, with TRBD1 identical over 9 bases. After removal of 3 bases from V and 4 bases from J, the junction contained 7 bases not matched to a gene. This CDR3 has 15 residues. Germline V gene lookup returns CDR1 SGHAT and CDR2 FQNNGV. The CDR3 sequence is CASSFVQGAEYEQYF. The CDR3 DNA reads TGTGCCAGCAGCTTCGTACAGGGGGCAGAATACGAGCAGTACTTC.

The genes are TRBV19 and TRBJ2-7; 9 bases map to TRBD1. Germline V lookup: CDR1 LNHDA, CDR2 SQIVND (reference sequence). The CDR3 consists of 12 residues. V lost 5 bases to trimming and J lost 6 bases; unmatched junction nucleotides: 2. CDR3 region: CASSRDRVEQYF. CDR3 DNA: TGTGCCAGTAGTCGGGACAGGGTCGAGCAGTACTTC.

The chain employs TRBV7-7 and TRBJ2-5, with TRBD2 matching over 10 bases. Per the germline V gene, CDR1 is SSHAT and CDR2 is FNYEAQ (reference sequence). With 2 bases clipped from V and 4 bases from J, the junction kept 13 bases outside the gene matches. CDR3 size: 18 residues. The DNA of the CDR3 is TGTGCCAGCAGCTTACGCCCAGCGGGGGGGCCTAGTTCAGAGACCCAGTACTTC. It codes for CASSLRPAGGPSSETQYF.

The chain uses TRBV12-5 and TRBJ1-1; D gene ambiguous. The CDR3 contains 13 residues. The V end was cut by 7 bases, the J end by 1 base, with 10 bases between. The V gene's germline CDR1 is LGHNT and CDR2 FRNRAP. CDR3 DNA: TGTGCTAGTGACCCCATCGGGAACACTGAAGCTTTCTTT. Translating gives CASDPIGNTEAFF.

The chain links TRBV7-9 to TRBJ1-2; TRBD1 might be the D (6 bases). The CDR3 covers 13 residues. In germline, CDR1 is SEHNR, CDR2 FQNEAQ (reference sequence). Trimming stripped 2 bases from V and 8 bases from J, with 12 bases between. This CDR3 reads CASSLQGWRGYTF. The CDR3 bases are TGTGCCAGCAGCTTACAGGGGTGGAGAGGCTACACCTTC. Variable domain in full (rest from reference TRBV7-9 and TRBJ1-2): DTGVSQNPRHKITKRGQNVTFRCDPISEHNRLYWYRQTLGQGPEFLTYFQNEAQLEKSRLLSDRFSAERPKGSFSTLEIQRTEQGDSAMYLCASSLQGWRGYTFGSGTRLTVV.

As regards this clone: The junction departs from the called germline gene at one end, perhaps through a read error. The V call is TRBV7-7, the J call TRBJ2-5; 8 bases agree with TRBD1. The CDR3 consists of 16 residues. CDR1 is SSHAT and CDR2 is FNYEAQ in the germline V gene (reference sequence). CDR3 sequence reads: CASSLRRQGQGETQYF. The CDR3 DNA sequence: TGTGCTAGCAGCTTACGGAGACAGGGGCAGGGGGAGACCCAGTACTTC. Full variable domain (remainder filled in from reference TRBV7-7 and TRBJ2-5): GAGVSQSPRYKVTKRGQDVTLRCDPISSHATLYWYQQALGQGPEFLTYFNYEAQPDKSGLPSDRFSAERPEGSISTLTIQRTEQRDSAMYRCASSLRRQGQGETQYFGPGTRLLVL.

The genes are TRBV27 and TRBJ2-2, with 8 nucleotides matching TRBD1. V lost 5 bases to trimming and J lost 7 bases; unmatched junction nucleotides: 6. The germline CDR1 and CDR2 sequences are MNHEY and SMNVEV (reference sequence). The CDR3 extends over 14 amino acids. CDR3 protein: CASSVQGAGGELFF. CDR3 DNA sequence: TGTGCCAGCAGTGTCCAGGGGGCCGGCGGGGAGCTGTTTTTT.